This T cell receptor (beta chain) stems from a study of T cells after posttransplantation cyclophosphamide. Study findings and constraints: Later post-transplant blood repertoires were often dominated by donor CD8+ memory clones. Tissue-infiltrating T cells from skin or gut overlapped little with blood T cells. Recipient CMV seropositivity and CMV reactivation strongly tracked TRB clonality.

TCRdb keeps only in-frame clones here, not all; method: immunoSEQ multiplex PCR. The table has over 700 clones, 59% seen once. Trimming at V came to 5 bases and at J to 0 bases, leaving 3 bases not matched to a gene. The germline CDR1 and CDR2 sequences are SGHAT and FQNNGV. The CDR3 has 14 amino acids. Busulfan-fludarabine conditioning, marrow transplant, and cyclophosphamide on days +3 and +4 were administered. Remarks on this clone: The antigen is not known.

Material: CD8+ T cells sorted from blood, obtained after allogeneic stem cell transplant with posttransplant cyclophosphamide. The sequence came from a male patient in his fifties who received an allogeneic stem cell transplant from an unrelated donor, was CMV-positive, and had acute GVHD only. The T cells may come from the graft donor. The gene calls are TRBV11-2 and TRBJ2-7; the match to TRBD1 covers 8 bases. CDR3 sequence (DNA): TGTGCCAGCAGCGTAGGACAGGGCTCCTACGAGCAGTACTTC. The encoded protein is CASSVGQGSYEQYF.